What follows is one T cell receptor beta chain and its context. Per the original data handling: It was from reference gene primer amplification that nucleated cell counts were estimated. Here immunoSEQ multiplex PCR was the method, and the copy in TCRdb shows in-frame clones only, minus some. The V and J calls and clone size come from that table; D and trimming were worked out from the DNA. The sample consists of about 310,000 clones, more than 75% of them appearing once. This specimen belongs to a study of blood T cell repertoires in COVID-19. Study-wide background: The origin of the acute and convalescent COVID-19 samples was the United States, Italy and Spain. Nucleic acid was either cDNA or gDNA, and it came from T cells, B-cell-depleted T cells, or PBMCs.

Germline CDR1 GTSNPN, CDR2 SVGIG (reference sequence). Trimming removed 1 base at V and 7 bases at J, with 19 bases between. CDR3 length: 16 amino acids. The sample was peripheral blood. V usage is TRBV30 and J usage is TRBJ1-4, with D unclear. This TCR came from a woman in her fifties or sixties who had recovered from COVID-19. CDR3 sequence reads: CAWSADRELGSEKLFF. CDR3 coding DNA: TGTGCCTGGAGTGCTGACCGGGAACTCGGGAGTGAAAAACTGTTTTTT.